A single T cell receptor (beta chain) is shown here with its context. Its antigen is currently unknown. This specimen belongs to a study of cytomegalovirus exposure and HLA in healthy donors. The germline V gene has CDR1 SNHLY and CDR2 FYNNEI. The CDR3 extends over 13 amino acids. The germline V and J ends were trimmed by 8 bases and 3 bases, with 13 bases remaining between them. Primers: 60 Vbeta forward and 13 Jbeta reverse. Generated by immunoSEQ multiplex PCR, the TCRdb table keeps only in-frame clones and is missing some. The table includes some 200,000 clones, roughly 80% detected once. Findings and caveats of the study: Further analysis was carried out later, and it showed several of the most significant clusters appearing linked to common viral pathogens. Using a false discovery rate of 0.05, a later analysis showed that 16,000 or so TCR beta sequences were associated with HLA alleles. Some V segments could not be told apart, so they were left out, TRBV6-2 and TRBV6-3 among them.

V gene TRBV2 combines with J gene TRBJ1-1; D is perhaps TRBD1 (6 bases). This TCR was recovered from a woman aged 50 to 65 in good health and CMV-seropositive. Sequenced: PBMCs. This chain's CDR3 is CASGLGGHTEAFF. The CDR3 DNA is TGTGCCAGCGGGTTGGGGGGGCACACTGAAGCTTTCTTT.